The TCR beta chain under discussion was sequenced for a study of T cells in Graves' hyperthyroidism and ophthalmopathy. Study-wide points: The blood repertoire included most of the expanded thyroid clonotypes above 0.001.

The CDR3 spans 14 residues. V was clipped by 4 bases and J by 6 bases; unmatched bases: 8. CDR1 and CDR2 (germline): MDHEN, SYDVKM. This clonotype was seen repeatedly, ten times or more. Its antigen is currently unknown. Thyroid ultrasound, orbital computed tomography, clinical symptoms, and serum thyroxine and TRAb underpinned diagnoses. Authors of the study amplified TCR beta CDR3 regions from RNA transcripts. First-round RT-PCR targeting the TCR CDR3 was performed with the HTBI primer set. TCRdb recomputed calls from the multiplex PCR reads with MiXCR, one row per CDR3 protein. The table shows under 250,000 distinct CDR3 sequences, with approximately 24% occurring only once.

Sequences were obtained from blood. The receptor was derived from a woman aged 40 to 50 with Graves' ophthalmopathy. The chain uses TRBV28 and TRBJ1-2; 7 bases fit TRBD1. This CDR3 reads CASSSTGVLDGYTF. DNA of the CDR3: TGTGCCAGCAGTTCTACAGGGGTCCTCGATGGCTACACCTTC.